This entry is about one T cell receptor beta chain. Deletions cut 6 bases from V and 7 bases from J, with 12 bases between. The germline V gene has CDR1 MNHEY and CDR2 SMNVEV (reference sequence). The CDR3 is made up of 12 amino acids. Profiled with immunoSEQ multiplex PCR; TCRdb holds only in-frame clones, not every one. The profile shows 100,000 to 120,000 clones, around 68% of them singletons. This record belongs to a study of shared clonotypes between healthy human individuals. The receptor's source is a woman aged 30 to 39 in good health. Source material: memory CD8+ T cells sorted from blood. As for subset: CD45RO+ cells pooled with CCR7-negative TemRA cells. This chain links TRBV27 with TRBJ1-1, with D perhaps matching TRBD1 (5 bases). CDR3: CASRNPGDEAFF. In DNA form, the CDR3 reads TGTGCCAGCAGGAACCCGGGGGATGAAGCTTTCTTT.